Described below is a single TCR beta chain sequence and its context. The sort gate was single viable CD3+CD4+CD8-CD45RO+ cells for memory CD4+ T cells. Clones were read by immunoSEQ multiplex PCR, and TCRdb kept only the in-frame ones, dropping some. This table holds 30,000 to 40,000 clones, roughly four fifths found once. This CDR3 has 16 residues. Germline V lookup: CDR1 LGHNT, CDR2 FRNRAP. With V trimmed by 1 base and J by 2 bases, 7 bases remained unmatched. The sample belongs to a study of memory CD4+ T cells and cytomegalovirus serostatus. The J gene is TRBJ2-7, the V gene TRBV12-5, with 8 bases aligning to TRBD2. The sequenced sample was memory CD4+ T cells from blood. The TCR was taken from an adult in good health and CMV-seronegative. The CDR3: CASGLAPVSGAYEQYF. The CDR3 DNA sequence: TGTGCTAGTGGTTTGGCCCCCGTTAGCGGGGCCTACGAGCAGTACTTC. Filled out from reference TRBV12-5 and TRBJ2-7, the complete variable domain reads DARVTQTPRHKVTEMGQEVTMRCQPILGHNTVFWYRQTMMQGLELLAYFRNRAPLDDSGMPKDRFSAEMPDATLATLKIQPSEPRDSAVYFCASGLAPVSGAYEQYFGPGTRLTVT.